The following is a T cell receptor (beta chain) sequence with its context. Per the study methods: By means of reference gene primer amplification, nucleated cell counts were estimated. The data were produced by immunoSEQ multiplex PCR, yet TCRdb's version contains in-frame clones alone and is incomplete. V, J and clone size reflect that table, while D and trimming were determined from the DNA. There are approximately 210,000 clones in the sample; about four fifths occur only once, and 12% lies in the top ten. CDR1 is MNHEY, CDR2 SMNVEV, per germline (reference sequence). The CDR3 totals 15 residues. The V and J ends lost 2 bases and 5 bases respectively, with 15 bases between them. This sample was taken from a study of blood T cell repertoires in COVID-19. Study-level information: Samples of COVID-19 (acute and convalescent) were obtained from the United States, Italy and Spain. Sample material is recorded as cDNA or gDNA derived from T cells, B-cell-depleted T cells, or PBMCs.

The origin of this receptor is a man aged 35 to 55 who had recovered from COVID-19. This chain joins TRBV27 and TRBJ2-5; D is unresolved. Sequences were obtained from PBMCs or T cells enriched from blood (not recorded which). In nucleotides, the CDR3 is TGTGCCAGCAGTTTAAACGTCGGTTATGGTGAGACCCAGTACTTC. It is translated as CASSLNVGYGETQYF.